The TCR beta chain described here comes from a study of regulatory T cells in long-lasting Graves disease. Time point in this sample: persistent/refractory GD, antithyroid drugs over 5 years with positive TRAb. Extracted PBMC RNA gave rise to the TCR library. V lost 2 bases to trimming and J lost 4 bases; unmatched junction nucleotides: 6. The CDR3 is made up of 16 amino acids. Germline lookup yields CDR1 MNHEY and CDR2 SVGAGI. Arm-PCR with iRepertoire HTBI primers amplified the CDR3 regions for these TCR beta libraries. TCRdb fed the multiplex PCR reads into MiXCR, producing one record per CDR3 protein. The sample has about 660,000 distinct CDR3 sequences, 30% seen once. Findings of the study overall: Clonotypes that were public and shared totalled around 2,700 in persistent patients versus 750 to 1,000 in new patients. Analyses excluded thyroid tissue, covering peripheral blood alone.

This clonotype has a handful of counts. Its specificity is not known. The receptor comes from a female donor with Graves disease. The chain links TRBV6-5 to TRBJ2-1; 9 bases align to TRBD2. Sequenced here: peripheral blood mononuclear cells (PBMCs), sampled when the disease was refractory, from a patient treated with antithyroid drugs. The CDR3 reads CASSYRGLAVYNEQFF. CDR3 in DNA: TGTGCCAGCAGTTACAGGGGACTAGCAGTATACAATGAGCAGTTCTTC.